The 5 T cell receptor beta chains in this list originate from one sample, sequenced in a study of cytomegalovirus exposure and HLA in healthy donors. The PCR was carried out with 60 Vbeta primers and 13 Jbeta primers. Clones were read by immunoSEQ multiplex PCR, and TCRdb kept only the in-frame ones, dropping some. This sample carries some 130,000 clones, roughly 80% of them seen once, and the ten largest clones take 1.5%. What was sequenced was PBMCs. Receptors originate from a female donor in good health and CMV-seronegative.

J is TRBJ2-1 and V is TRBV19; TRBD2 matches 7 bases. The CDR3 length is 16 residues. In germline, CDR1 is LNHDA, CDR2 SQIVND (reference sequence). V dropped 1 base and J dropped 10; count of bases not matched to a gene: 13. The CDR3 DNA reads TGTGCCAGTAGTATAGTCCTAGCGGCCTTATATAGAGAGCAGTTCTTC. Its translation is CASSIVLAALYREQFF.

The J gene is TRBJ2-1, the V gene TRBV14, with TRBD2 matching over 10 bases. Germline loops: CDR1 SGHDN, CDR2 FVKESK. The CDR3 is 15 amino acids. J lost 8 bases, V lost 5 bases, and 9 bases had no gene match. The CDR3 nucleotides are TGTGCCAGCAGCGTACTAGCGGGAAGAATGGATGAGCAGTTCTTC. Amino acid sequence: CASSVLAGRMDEQFF.

The chain combines TRBV5-6 with TRBJ1-5, with D maybe TRBD1 (6 bases). This CDR3 is 16 amino acids long. Trimming pared 6 bases from V and 4 bases from J, leaving 20 bases between. Germline values: CDR1 SGHDT, CDR2 YYEEEE. The chain's CDR3 is CASTELGGSPNQPQHF. CDR3 bases: TGTGCCAGCACCGAGCTTGGGGGCAGTCCTAATCAGCCCCAGCATTTT.

CDR3 DNA sequence: TGTGCCAGCAGCTCCCCCTTAGCGGCAAACTACAATGAGCAGTTCTTC. Translated: CASSSPLAANYNEQFF. The chain is built from TRBV7-9 and TRBJ2-1, with a tentative D call TRBD2 (6 bases). Germline V gene sequence: CDR1 SEHNR, CDR2 FQNEAQ (reference sequence). The CDR3 spans 16 residues. V lost 4 bases to trimming and J lost 3 bases, with 16 bases between them.

This clone was seen only once. This rearrangement joins TRBV5-6 to TRBJ2-3, with TRBD1 identical over 9 bases. CDR1 and CDR2 from the germline V gene are SGHDT and YYEEEE. The V gene end was trimmed by 3 bases and the J gene end by 10 bases; junction bases not matched to a gene: 18. The CDR3 runs to 17 residues. CDR3 region: CASSSWGKQGAYSSQYF. The CDR3 bases are TGTGCCAGCAGCTCCTGGGGAAAACAGGGGGCGTATTCCTCGCAGTATTTT.